The 25 T cell receptor beta chains below come from one sample, sequenced in a study of cytomegalovirus exposure and HLA in healthy donors. PCR used 60 Vbeta primers and 13 Jbeta primers. This table comes from immunoSEQ multiplex PCR, and its TCRdb copy is limited to in-frame clones, with some not included. The table lists around 160,000 clones, 75% of them singletons, with 4.9% in the top ten. Sequenced sample: PBMCs. The source of these receptors is a male donor in good health and CMV-seronegative.

The chain uses TRBV2 and TRBJ1-6, with D possibly TRBD1 on 5 matching bases. This CDR3 has 13 residues. V was cut by 9 bases and J by 12 bases, with 18 bases left in between. The germline V gene encodes CDR1 SNHLY and CDR2 FYNNEI. This CDR3 is CASRAVPGEPLHF. The CDR3 nucleotides read TGTGCCAGTAGGGCAGTTCCGGGGGAACCCCTCCACTTT.

The V call is TRBV6-5, the J call TRBJ2-2; no reliable D call. V was shortened by 4 bases and J by 7 bases, with 10 bases between the two germline ends. Germline CDR1 MNHEY, CDR2 SVGAGI. The CDR3 loop spans 13 amino acids. The CDR3 sequence: CASSSGLFGELFF. The CDR3 DNA reads TGTGCCAGCAGTTCCGGGTTGTTCGGGGAGCTGTTTTTT.

The J gene is TRBJ2-1, the V gene TRBV7-2; 8 bases are shared with TRBD2. The CDR3 has 15 residues. Germline V gene data show CDR1 as SGHTA and CDR2 as FQGNSA. The ends lost 6 bases at V and 6 bases at J; junction bases unmatched: 10. Written as DNA, the CDR3 is TGTGCCAGCAGTCCGATAGCGGGGAGACTCAATGAGCAGTTCTTC. This translates into CASSPIAGRLNEQFF.

The sample holds a few counts of this clone. The V call is TRBV2, the J call TRBJ1-2; tentative D call: TRBD1 (6 bases). Germline CDR1 and CDR2: SNHLY and FYNNEI. Between the trimmed V and J ends, which lost 5 bases and 2 bases, there was a span of 9 bases. This CDR3 contains 13 residues. CDR3 in DNA: TGTGCCAGCAGTTCAGGGGAAAACTATGGCTACACCTTC. It encodes CASSSGENYGYTF.

The chain couples TRBV6-1 to TRBJ2-5; TRBD2 matches 8 bases. The DNA end lines up better with TRBJ2-7; the J call may be wrong. Germline V lookup: CDR1 MNHNS, CDR2 SASEGT. The CDR3 is made up of 16 amino acids. CDR3 region: CASSEGSGGSSYEQYF. The CDR3 DNA follows: TGTGCCAGCAGTGAAGGGAGCGGGGGAAGCTCCTACGAGCAGTACTTC.

J is TRBJ1-2 and V is TRBV7-9, with unresolved D. The CDR3 is 15 amino acids. From germline, CDR1 is SEHNR and CDR2 FQNEAQ (reference sequence). V lost 5 bases and J 0 bases, leaving 13 bases between the germline ends. DNA of the CDR3: TGTGCCAGCAGCCCGCGGCAAGCAGCTAACTATGGCTACACCTTC. It is translated as CASSPRQAANYGYTF.

The chain links TRBV15 to TRBJ2-1; D is perhaps TRBD1 or TRBD2 (11 bases each). The germline CDR1 and CDR2 sequences are LNHNV and YYDKDF (reference sequence). This CDR3 has 22 amino acids. Trimming took off 1 base at V and 4 bases at J, with 32 bases between the two ends. This CDR3 is CATSRAYGQGAILAGGYNEQFF. CDR3 bases: TGTGCCACCAGCAGAGCTTATGGACAGGGGGCGATTCTAGCGGGAGGTTACAATGAGCAGTTCTTC.

This clone was picked up a small number of times. The CDR3 nucleotides are TGCAGCGTTGTGGGACAGGGGTCGAGGGGCGGCTACACCTTC. It is translated as CSVVGQGSRGGYTF. This chain links TRBV29-1 with TRBJ1-2; 10 bases agree with TRBD1. CDR1 and CDR2 (germline): SQVTM, ANQGSEA. This CDR3 comprises 14 residues. The V segment lost 4 bases and the J segment 8 bases; nucleotides outside the gene matches: 10. The full variable domain, its missing parts supplied by reference TRBV29-1 and TRBJ1-2, is SAVISQKPSRDICQRGTSLTIQCQVDSQVTMMFWYRQQPGQSLTLIATANQGSEATYESGFVIDKFPISRPNLTFSTLTVSNMSPEDSSIYLCSVVGQGSRGGYTFGSGTRLTVV.

The CDR3 reads CASSDRRGTGYTF. For the CDR3, the DNA is TGTGCCAGCAGTGACCGCAGGGGGACGGGCTACACCTTC. The rearrangement joins TRBV6-1 to TRBJ1-2, with TRBD1 matching 7 bases. V lost 3 bases to trimming and J lost 8 bases; unmatched junction nucleotides: 6. There are 13 residues in the CDR3. CDR1 and CDR2 from the germline V gene are MNHNS and SASEGT.

For the CDR3, the DNA is TGCGCCAGCAGCCAAGATTTGCGGGGCTATAATTCACCCCTCCACTTT. Translated, it gives CASSQDLRGYNSPLHF. The chain uses TRBV4-1 and TRBJ1-6; unclear D gene. The V gene lost 0 bases and the J gene lost 3 bases, with 9 bases spanning the gap. Germline CDR1 MGHRA, CDR2 YSYEKL. This CDR3 comprises 16 residues.

The V call is TRBV15, the J call TRBJ1-2; D gene unclear. This CDR3 has 13 amino acids. V was trimmed by 4 bases and J by 8 bases, leaving 14 bases between them. Germline values: CDR1 LNHNV, CDR2 YYDKDF (reference sequence). The CDR3 protein is CATSTYGSEGYTF. The CDR3 nucleotides read TGTGCCACCAGCACTTACGGCAGCGAGGGCTACACCTTC.

J is TRBJ2-7 and V is TRBV28; a weak D match, TRBD1 (5 bases). Germline V gives CDR1 MDHEN, CDR2 SYDVKM. Trimming stripped 5 bases from V and 2 bases from J, with 13 bases between. This CDR3 contains 14 residues. The CDR3 DNA is TGTGCCAGCAGTCACGGACACAAAGCCTACGAGCAGTACTTC. Its protein is CASSHGHKAYEQYF.

The rearrangement links TRBV9 to TRBJ2-1; TRBD2 matches 11 bases. The V segment lost 4 bases and the J segment 0 bases; nucleotides outside the gene matches: 3. The germline CDR1 and CDR2 sequences are SGDLS and YYNGEE. The CDR3 spans 16 residues. CDR3 sequence reads: CASSLTSGGSYNEQFF. Written as DNA, the CDR3 is TGTGCCAGCAGCCTCACTAGCGGGGGCTCCTACAATGAGCAGTTCTTC.

The chain couples TRBV11-1 to TRBJ1-4; possible D gene TRBD1, 5 bases. V was clipped by 3 bases and J by 5 bases, with 10 bases between them. The CDR3 sequence is 14 residues long. From germline, CDR1 is SGHAT and CDR2 FQDESV (reference sequence). The CDR3 is CASSFAPGNEKLFF. DNA of the CDR3: TGTGCCAGCAGCTTTGCGCCAGGGAATGAAAAACTGTTTTTT.

This clone has only a few counts. The chain has TRBV15 and TRBJ1-2; 8 bases are shared with TRBD1. Germline V gene data show CDR1 as LNHNV and CDR2 as YYDKDF (reference sequence). V dropped 0 bases and J dropped 4; count of bases not matched to a gene: 7. The CDR3 runs 16 residues. Here the CDR3 reads CATSRDQPDRAYGYTF. In DNA form, the CDR3 reads TGTGCCACCAGCAGAGATCAGCCGGACAGGGCCTATGGCTACACCTTC. Looking up the rest from reference TRBV15 and TRBJ1-2 gives the full variable domain: DAMVIQNPRYQVTQFGKPVTLSCSQTLNHNVMYWYQQKSSQAPKLLFHYYDKDFNNEADTPDNFQSRRPNTSFCFLDIRSPGLGDTAMYLCATSRDQPDRAYGYTFGSGTRLTVV.

The chain combines TRBV2 with TRBJ2-3; no clear D gene. The CDR3 sequence is 12 residues long. Trimming stripped 1 base from V and 9 bases from J, with 8 bases between. Germline values: CDR1 SNHLY, CDR2 FYNNEI. CDR3: CASSEDQRTQYF. The CDR3 DNA reads as TGTGCCAGCAGTGAAGATCAGAGGACGCAGTATTTT.

This clone was detected a few times. This rearrangement joins TRBV5-4 to TRBJ1-2; D possibly corresponds to TRBD1 (5 bases). The germline V gene has CDR1 SGHNT and CDR2 YYREEE (reference sequence). The V end was cut by 4 bases, the J end by 5 bases, with 18 bases between. The CDR3 extends over 15 amino acids. CDR3 nucleotide sequence: TGTGCCAGCAGCACCCCCAGCTTTGGGGCTTATGGCTACACCTTC. It translates to CASSTPSFGAYGYTF.

Written as DNA, the CDR3 is TGTGCCAGCAGTCGACGGGGACTAGAAAGTGAGCAGTTCTTC. It codes for CASSRRGLESEQFF. V usage is TRBV28 and J usage is TRBJ2-1; 8 nucleotides agree with TRBD2. The CDR3 is made up of 14 amino acids. Germline trimming cut 5 bases from V and 9 bases from J; bases unmatched to any gene: 9. Germline CDR1 MDHEN, CDR2 SYDVKM.

This chain links TRBV7-9 with TRBJ2-1; 7 nucleotides line up with TRBD2. In germline, CDR1 is SEHNR, CDR2 FQNEAQ (reference sequence). Germline trimming cut 4 bases from V and 8 bases from J; bases unmatched to any gene: 11. The CDR3 covers 15 residues. CDR3 loop: CASSWGGSRLDEQFF. Written as DNA, the CDR3 is TGTGCCAGCAGCTGGGGCGGGAGTAGATTGGATGAGCAGTTCTTC.

The chain has TRBV6-6 and TRBJ1-2, with 9 bases aligning to TRBD1. The J segment lost 4 bases and the V segment lost 7 bases, leaving 7 bases of the junction unmatched. This CDR3 spans 14 amino acids. In germline, CDR1 is MNHNY, CDR2 SVGAGI (reference sequence). The CDR3 DNA is TGTGCCAGCACCCCACAGGGGGCAGTCTATGGCTACACCTTC. This gives the protein CASTPQGAVYGYTF.

The chain joins TRBV10-3 to TRBJ1-5, with a weak D call TRBD1 (6 bases). This CDR3 comprises 15 residues. CDR1 is ENHRY, CDR2 SYGVKD, per germline. The V gene lost 8 bases and the J gene lost 0 bases, with 14 bases spanning the gap. The CDR3, as DNA: TGTGCCATCGGTGCTGGGACATATAGCAATCAGCCCCAGCATTTT. Translated, it gives CAIGAGTYSNQPQHF.

The V and J genes are TRBV2 and TRBJ2-5; TRBD2 matches 8 bases. Germline V gene lookup returns CDR1 SNHLY and CDR2 FYNNEI. This CDR3 contains 16 residues. The V gene end was trimmed by 7 bases and the J gene end by 5 bases; junction bases not matched to a gene: 15. The chain's CDR3 is CASKGGGGPSSETQYF. In DNA, the CDR3 is TGTGCCAGCAAGGGAGGCGGGGGGCCGAGTTCGGAGACCCAGTACTTC.

This clone was observed a single time. This sequence joins TRBV7-2 and TRBJ2-7, with 12 bases that match TRBD1. Per germline, CDR1 SGHTA and CDR2 FQGNSA. The junction had 6 bases not matched to a gene; V was cut back by 5 bases and J by 7 bases. The CDR3 runs to 14 residues. The DNA for the CDR3 is TGTGCCAGCAGCAGCGGGACAGGGGGCCGGGAGCAGTACTTC. It yields the protein CASSSGTGGREQYF.

The chain carries TRBV5-4 and TRBJ2-2; TRBD2 matches 7 bases. Germline CDR1 reads SGHNT; CDR2 reads YYREEE (reference sequence). The CDR3 sequence is 14 residues long. The ends lost 0 bases at V and 6 bases at J; junction bases unmatched: 2. CDR3 DNA sequence: TGTGCCAGCAGCTTGGCGGGGGGAGCCGGGGAGCTGTTTTTT. Translation gives CASSLAGGAGELFF.

The chain carries TRBV5-1 and TRBJ1-5; 7 nucleotides line up with TRBD1. The CDR3 covers 19 residues. V dropped 5 bases and J dropped 2; count of bases not matched to a gene: 19. CDR1 SGHRS and CDR2 YFSETQ come from the germline V gene. The CDR3 sequence is CASSPWGPSTGMGNQPQHF. The CDR3 bases are TGCGCCAGCAGTCCTTGGGGGCCATCGACAGGGATGGGCAATCAGCCCCAGCATTTT.